The sequence of this T cell receptor beta chain was determined in a study of blood T cells in healthy people across ages. Each sample yielded at least 6 million isolated PBMCs. Whole-study results and caveats: Using unsorted PBMCs precluded a conclusive naive versus antigen-experienced comparison. More naive CD4+ cells and higher diversity marked long-lived donors relative to aged donors. Significant beta diversity loss was already apparent by age approximately 40, declining roughly linearly.

The CDR3 is 10 amino acids. Germline V gives CDR1 SQVTM, CDR2 ANQGSEA. V was clipped by 4 bases and J by 5 bases, with 5 bases between them. Primers used in a second PCR of roughly 7 to 12 cycles were a sample-barcoded 5' primer and a J-beta primer mix. TCRdb recomputed calls from the 5' RACE reads with MiXCR, one row per CDR3 protein. The table lists about 1.5 million distinct CDR3 sequences, roughly 43% of them singletons, with just over 4% in the top ten. This clonotype was picked up many times. Its antigen remains unknown. The TCR comes from a woman aged 18-29 years in good health. The rearrangement uses TRBV29-1 and TRBJ2-5; D is ambiguous. The sample taken for sequencing was blood. The CDR3 is CSVGSETQYF. For the CDR3, the DNA is TGCAGCGTTGGATCTGAGACCCAGTACTTC.